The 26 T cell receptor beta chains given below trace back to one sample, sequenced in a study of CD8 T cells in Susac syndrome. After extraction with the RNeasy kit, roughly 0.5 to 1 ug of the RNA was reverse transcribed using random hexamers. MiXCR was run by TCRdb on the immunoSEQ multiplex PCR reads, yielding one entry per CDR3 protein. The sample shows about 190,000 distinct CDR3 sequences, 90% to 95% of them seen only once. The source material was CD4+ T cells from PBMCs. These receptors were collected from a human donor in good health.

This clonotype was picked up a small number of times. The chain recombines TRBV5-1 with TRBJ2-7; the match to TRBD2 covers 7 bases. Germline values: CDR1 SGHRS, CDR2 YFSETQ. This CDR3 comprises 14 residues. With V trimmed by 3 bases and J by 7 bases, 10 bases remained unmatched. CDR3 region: CASSSGLGSREQYF. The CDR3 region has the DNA TGCGCCAGCAGCTCTGGACTAGGTTCTAGAGAGCAGTACTTC.

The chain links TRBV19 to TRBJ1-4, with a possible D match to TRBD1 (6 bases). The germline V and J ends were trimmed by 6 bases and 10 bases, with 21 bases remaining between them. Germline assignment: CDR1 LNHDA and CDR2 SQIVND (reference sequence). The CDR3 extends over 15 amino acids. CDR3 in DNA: TGTGCCAGTAGCACTGGGAGTGTGCAGGGGCGAAAACTGTTTTTT. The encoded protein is CASSTGSVQGRKLFF.

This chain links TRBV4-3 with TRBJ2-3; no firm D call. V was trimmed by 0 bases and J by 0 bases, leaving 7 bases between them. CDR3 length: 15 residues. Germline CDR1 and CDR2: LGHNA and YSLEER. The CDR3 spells CASSQDVISTDTQYF. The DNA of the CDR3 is TGCGCCAGCAGCCAAGATGTCATTAGCACAGATACGCAGTATTTT.

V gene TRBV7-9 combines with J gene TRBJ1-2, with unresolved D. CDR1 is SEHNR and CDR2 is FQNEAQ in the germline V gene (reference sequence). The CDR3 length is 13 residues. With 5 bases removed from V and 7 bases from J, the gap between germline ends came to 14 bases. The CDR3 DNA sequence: TGTGCCAGCAGCCCCCAGACGGGGAGTGGCTACACCTTC. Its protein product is CASSPQTGSGYTF.

The chain's CDR3 is CASSSRLAGVVYEQYF. In DNA, the CDR3 is TGTGCCAGCAGCTCGCGACTAGCGGGGGTCGTATACGAGCAGTACTTC. The chain is built from TRBV11-2 and TRBJ2-7; 12 bases agree with TRBD2. V dropped 4 bases and J dropped 4; count of bases not matched to a gene: 8. The CDR3 length is 16 residues. The germline V gene has CDR1 SGHAT and CDR2 FQNNGV. Full variable domain (rest looked up from reference TRBV11-2 and TRBJ2-7): EAGVAQSPRYKIIEKRQSVAFWCNPISGHATLYWYQQILGQGPKLLIQFQNNGVVDDSQLPKDRFSAERLKGVDSTLKIQPAKLEDSAVYLCASSSRLAGVVYEQYFGPGTRLTVT.

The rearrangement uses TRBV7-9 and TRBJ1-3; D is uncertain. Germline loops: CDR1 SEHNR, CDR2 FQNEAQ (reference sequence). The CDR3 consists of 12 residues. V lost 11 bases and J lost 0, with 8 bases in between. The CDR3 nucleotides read TGTGCCGTCAGTAACTCTGGAAACACCATATATTTT. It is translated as CAVSNSGNTIYF.

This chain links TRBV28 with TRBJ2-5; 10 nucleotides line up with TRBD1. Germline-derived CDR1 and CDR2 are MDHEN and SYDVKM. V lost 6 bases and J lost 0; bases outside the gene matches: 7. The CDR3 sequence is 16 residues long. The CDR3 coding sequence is TGTGCCAGCAGCTTGGACAGGGGGAAGCACCAAGAGACCCAGTACTTC. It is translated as CASSLDRGKHQETQYF.

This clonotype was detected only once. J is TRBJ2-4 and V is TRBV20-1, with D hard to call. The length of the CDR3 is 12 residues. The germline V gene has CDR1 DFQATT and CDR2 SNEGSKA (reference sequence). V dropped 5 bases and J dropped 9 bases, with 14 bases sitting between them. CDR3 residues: CSAEDHNSIQYF. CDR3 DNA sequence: TGCAGTGCTGAGGATCACAACTCCATTCAGTACTTC.

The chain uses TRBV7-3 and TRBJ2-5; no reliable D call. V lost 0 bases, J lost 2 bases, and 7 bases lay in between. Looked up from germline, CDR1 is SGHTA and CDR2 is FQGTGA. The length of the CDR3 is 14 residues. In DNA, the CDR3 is TGTGCCAGCAGCTTAACAATAGAACAAGAGACCCAGTACTTC. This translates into CASSLTIEQETQYF.

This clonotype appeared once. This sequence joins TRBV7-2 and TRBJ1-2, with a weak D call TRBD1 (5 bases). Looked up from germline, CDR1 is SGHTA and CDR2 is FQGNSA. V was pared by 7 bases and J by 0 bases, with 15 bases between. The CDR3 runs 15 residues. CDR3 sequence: CASIPTGRTNYGYTF. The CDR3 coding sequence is TGTGCCAGCATCCCTACGGGACGGACTAACTATGGCTACACCTTC.

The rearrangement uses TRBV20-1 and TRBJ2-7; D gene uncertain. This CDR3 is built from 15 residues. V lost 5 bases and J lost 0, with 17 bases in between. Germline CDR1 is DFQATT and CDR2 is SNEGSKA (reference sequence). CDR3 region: CSAAHRTKSSYEQYV. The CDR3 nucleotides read TGCAGTGCTGCTCACAGAACCAAGAGCTCCTACGAGCAGTACGTC.

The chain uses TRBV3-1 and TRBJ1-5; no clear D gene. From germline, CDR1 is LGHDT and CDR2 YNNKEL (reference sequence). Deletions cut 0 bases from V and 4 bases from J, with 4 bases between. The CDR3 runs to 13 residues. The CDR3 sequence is CASSQDLNQPQHF. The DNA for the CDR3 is TGTGCCAGCAGCCAAGATCTGAATCAGCCCCAGCATTTT.

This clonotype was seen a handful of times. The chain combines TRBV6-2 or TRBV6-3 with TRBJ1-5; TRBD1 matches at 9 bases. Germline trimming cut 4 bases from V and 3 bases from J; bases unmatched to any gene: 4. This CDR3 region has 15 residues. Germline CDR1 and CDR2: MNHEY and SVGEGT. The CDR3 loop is CASSSGTGINQPQHF. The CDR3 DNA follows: TGTGCCAGCAGTTCCGGGACAGGGATCAATCAGCCCCAGCATTTT.

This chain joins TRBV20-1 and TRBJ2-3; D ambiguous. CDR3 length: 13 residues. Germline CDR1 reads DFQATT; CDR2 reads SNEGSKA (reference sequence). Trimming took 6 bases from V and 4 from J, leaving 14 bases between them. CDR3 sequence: CSAPKTSPDTQYF. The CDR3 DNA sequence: TGCAGTGCGCCTAAAACCTCCCCAGATACGCAGTATTTT.

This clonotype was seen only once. DNA of the CDR3: TGCAGTGCTAGAGGAGGGGCCGGGGAGCTGTTTTTT. Amino acid sequence: CSARGGAGELFF. The chain recombines TRBV20-1 with TRBJ2-2; D is tentatively TRBD1 or TRBD2 (5 bases each). Germline CDR1 is DFQATT and CDR2 is SNEGSKA (reference sequence). The CDR3 extends over 12 amino acids. V lost 1 base to trimming and J lost 6 bases, with 6 bases between them.

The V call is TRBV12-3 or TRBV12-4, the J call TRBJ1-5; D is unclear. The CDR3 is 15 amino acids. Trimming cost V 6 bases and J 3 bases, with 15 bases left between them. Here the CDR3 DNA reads TGTGCCAGCAGCTACCCTCGGCAGCCCAATCAGCCCCAGCATTTT. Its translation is CASSYPRQPNQPQHF.

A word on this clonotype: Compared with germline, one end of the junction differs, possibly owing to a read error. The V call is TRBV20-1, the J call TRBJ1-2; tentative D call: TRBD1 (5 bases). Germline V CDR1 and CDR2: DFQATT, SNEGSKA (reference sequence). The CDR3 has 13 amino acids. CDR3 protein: CSARGGSGTGNTF. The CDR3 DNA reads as TGCAGTGCTAGAGGAGGGTCGGGGACTGGCAACACCTTC.

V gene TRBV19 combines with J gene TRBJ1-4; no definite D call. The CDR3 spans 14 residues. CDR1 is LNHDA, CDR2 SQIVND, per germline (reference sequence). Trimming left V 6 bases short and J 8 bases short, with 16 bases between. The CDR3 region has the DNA TGTGCCAGTAGAAGCCCTACGTTCGTGGAAAAACTGTTTTTT. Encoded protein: CASRSPTFVEKLFF.

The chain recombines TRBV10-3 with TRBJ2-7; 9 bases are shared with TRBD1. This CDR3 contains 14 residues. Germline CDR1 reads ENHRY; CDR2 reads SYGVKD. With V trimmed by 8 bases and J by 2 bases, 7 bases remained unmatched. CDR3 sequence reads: CAIGPTGGTYEQYF. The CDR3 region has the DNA TGTGCCATCGGGCCGACAGGGGGGACCTACGAGCAGTACTTC.

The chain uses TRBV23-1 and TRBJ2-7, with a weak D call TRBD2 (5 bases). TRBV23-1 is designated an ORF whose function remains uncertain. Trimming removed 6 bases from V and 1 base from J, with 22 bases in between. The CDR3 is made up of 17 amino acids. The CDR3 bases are TGCGCCAGCAGCTACAGACTATTCAGCTTACGGTCCTACGAGCAGTACGTC. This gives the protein CASSYRLFSLRSYEQYV.

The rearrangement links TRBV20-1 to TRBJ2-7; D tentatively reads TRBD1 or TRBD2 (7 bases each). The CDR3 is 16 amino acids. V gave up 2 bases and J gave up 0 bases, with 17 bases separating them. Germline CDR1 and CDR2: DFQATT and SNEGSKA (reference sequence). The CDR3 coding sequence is TGCAGTGCTAGAAGGCCCAGGGGGGGGAACTCCTACGAGCAGTACGTC. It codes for CSARRPRGGNSYEQYV.

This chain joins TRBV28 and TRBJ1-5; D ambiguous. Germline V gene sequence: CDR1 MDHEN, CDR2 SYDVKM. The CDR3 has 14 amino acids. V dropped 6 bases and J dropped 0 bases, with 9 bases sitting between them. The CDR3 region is CASSRRVSNQPQHF. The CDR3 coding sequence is TGTGCCAGCAGCCGCCGGGTTAGCAATCAGCCCCAGCATTTT. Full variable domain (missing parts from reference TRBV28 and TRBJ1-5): DVKVTQSSRYLVKRTGEKVFLECVQDMDHENMFWYRQDPGLGLRLIYFSYDVKMKEKGDIPEGYSVSREKKERFSLILESASTNQTSMYLCASSRRVSNQPQHFGDGTRLSIL.

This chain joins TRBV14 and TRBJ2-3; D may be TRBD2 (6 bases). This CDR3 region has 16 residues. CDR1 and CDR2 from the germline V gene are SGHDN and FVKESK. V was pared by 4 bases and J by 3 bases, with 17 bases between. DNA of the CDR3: TGTGCCAGCAGCCCACTGGTGGGACTCGGAACAGATACGCAGTATTTT. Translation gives CASSPLVGLGTDTQYF.

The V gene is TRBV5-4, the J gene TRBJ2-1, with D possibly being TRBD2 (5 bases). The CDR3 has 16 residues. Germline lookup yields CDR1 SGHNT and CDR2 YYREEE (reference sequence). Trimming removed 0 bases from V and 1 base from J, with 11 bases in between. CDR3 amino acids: CASSLDGVSSYNEQFF. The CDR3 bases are TGTGCCAGCAGCTTGGACGGGGTTTCATCCTACAATGAGCAGTTCTTC.

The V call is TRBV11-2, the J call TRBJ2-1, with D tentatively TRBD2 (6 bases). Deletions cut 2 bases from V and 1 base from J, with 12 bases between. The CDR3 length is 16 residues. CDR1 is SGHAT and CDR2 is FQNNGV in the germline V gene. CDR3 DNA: TGTGCCAGCAGCTTATTGCGGGGAAGGTCCTACAATGAGCAGTTCTTC. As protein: CASSLLRGRSYNEQFF.

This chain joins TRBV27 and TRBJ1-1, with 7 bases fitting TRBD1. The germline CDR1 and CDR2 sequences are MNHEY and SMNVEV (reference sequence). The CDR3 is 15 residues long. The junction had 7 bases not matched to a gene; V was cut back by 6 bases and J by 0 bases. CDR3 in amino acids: CASSPGQSMNTEAFF. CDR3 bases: TGTGCCAGCAGCCCGGGACAGTCCATGAACACTGAAGCTTTCTTT.